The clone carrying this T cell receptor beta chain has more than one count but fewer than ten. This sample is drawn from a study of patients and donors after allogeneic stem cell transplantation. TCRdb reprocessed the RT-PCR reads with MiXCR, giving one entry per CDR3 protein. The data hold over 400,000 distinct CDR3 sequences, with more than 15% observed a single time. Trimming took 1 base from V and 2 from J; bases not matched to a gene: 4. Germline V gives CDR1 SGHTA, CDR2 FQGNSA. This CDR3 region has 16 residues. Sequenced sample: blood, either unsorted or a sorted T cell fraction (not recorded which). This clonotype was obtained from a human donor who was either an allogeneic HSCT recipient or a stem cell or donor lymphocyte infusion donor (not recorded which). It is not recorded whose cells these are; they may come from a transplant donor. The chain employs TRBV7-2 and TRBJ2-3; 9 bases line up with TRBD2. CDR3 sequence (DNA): TGTGCCAGCAGCTTAGGCCCTAGCGGGGACACAGATACGCAGTATTTT. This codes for CASSLGPSGDTDTQYF.